This T cell receptor (beta chain) was recorded in a study of cytomegalovirus exposure and HLA in healthy donors. This PCR relied on a set of 60 Vbeta primers and 13 Jbeta primers. Clones were read by immunoSEQ multiplex PCR, and TCRdb kept only the in-frame ones, dropping some. The sample consists of 55,000 to 65,000 clones, 60% to 80% of them appearing once. The CDR3 loop spans 15 amino acids. V lost 0 bases, J lost 4 bases, and 12 bases lay in between. Germline V lookup: CDR1 MNHEY, CDR2 SMNVEV (reference sequence). Sequencing was done on a sample of PBMCs. The chain joins TRBV27 to TRBJ1-2, with D tentatively TRBD1 (5 bases). This TCR was sampled from a woman in her thirties or forties in good health and CMV-seropositive. The CDR3 DNA follows: TGTGCCAGCAGTTTATCCTCCGACAGTCCCTATGGCTACACCTTC. It encodes CASSLSSDSPYGYTF.